These T cell receptor beta chains were read from a single sample in a study of T cell repertoires in cytomegalovirus infection. Via MiXCR, TCRdb re-called the reads, giving one row per CDR3 protein. The sample holds 350,000 to 500,000 distinct CDR3 sequences, approximately 30% seen once. The specimen sequenced was PBMCs. The receptors derive from a human donor in good health (CMV status not recorded). Some clones in this sample may be carry-over from other donors' samples. CDR3s include the opening cysteine and the closing phenylalanine or tryptophan. A D gene is named only where the DNA matches it firmly. For some rows the clone size is stated as once, few or many, or as a class when expanded; others skip it.

>TRBJ2-1|NA|TRBV7-2|NA
TGTGCCAGCAGCCAGTACGGCAATGAGCAGTTCTTC
CASSQYGNEQFF
>TRBJ2-2|NA|TRBV5-1|NA
TGCGCCAGCAGCCTAGGGACGGCTTTTTGGCTCGGGGAGCTGTTTTTT
CASSLGTAFWLGELFF
>TRBJ2-3|NA|TRBV6-1|NA
TGTGCCAGCATTTTACAGGGAGGAAGCACAGATACGCAGTATTTT
CASILQGGSTDTQYF
>TRBJ2-7|NA|TRBV6-8|NA
TGTGCCAGCAGCAGAGCGGGGACACCCTACGAGCGGTACTTC
CASSRAGTPYERYF
>TRBJ2-2|NA|TRBV7-2|many
TGTGCCAGCAGCTTATTAGGCGGACCGAACACCGGGGAGCTGTTTTTT
CASSLLGGPNTGELFF
>TRBJ1-5|TRBD1|TRBV28|NA
TGTGCCAGCAGTATAAGGCCCTTAGGGAGGGGGCAAGGCAATCAGCCCCAGCATTTT
CASSIRPLGRGQGNQPQHF
>TRBJ2-3|TRBD2|TRBV7-6|few
TGTGCCAGCAGCTCCGCCGGGACTAGAGATACGCAGTATTTT
CASSSAGTRDTQYF
>TRBJ2-3|TRBD2|TRBV7-6|many
TGTGCCAGCAGCTTTCAGCGGGGGGGCGAGGGTACGCAGTATTTT
CASSFQRGGEGTQYF
>TRBJ2-5|NA|TRBV19|NA
TGTGCCAGTAGTATAGTAGGGGGTGGCCAAGAGACCCAGTACTTC
CASSIVGGGQETQYF
>TRBJ2-3|TRBD2|TRBV7-9|few
TGTGCCAGCAGCTCGGGGGGCTTAGCGGGGAGCACAGATACGCAGTATTTT
CASSSGGLAGSTDTQYF
>TRBJ2-3|TRBD2|TRBV7-2|NA
TGTGCCAGCAGCTCCCGAATGACTAGCGGGGGGATGGGAGATACGCAGTATTTT
CASSSRMTSGGMGDTQYF
>TRBJ2-4|NA|TRBV28|NA
TGTGCCAGCAGTCCAAAGGGGCCGGGAAACATTCAGTACTTC
CASSPKGPGNIQYF
>TRBJ1-1|NA|TRBV19|NA
TGTGCCAGTTTTAAGAAGGGGGGTGTGTACACTGAAGCTTTCTTT
CASFKKGGVYTEAFF
>TRBJ2-7|TRBD1|TRBV20-1|NA
TGCAGTGCTAGATCACGTCAGGGACAGGGGGCTCGGTACGAGCAGTACTTC
CSARSRQGQGARYEQYF
>TRBJ2-7|NA|TRBV19|NA
TGTGCCAGTAGTAACACAGGGATCTCCTACGAGCAGTACTTC
CASSNTGISYEQYF
>TRBJ1-5|NA|TRBV4-3|NA
TGCGCCAGCAGCCAAGATTCCGGAATTAGTCAGCCCCAGCATTTT
CASSQDSGISQPQHF
>TRBJ1-2|NA|TRBV5-6|NA
TGTGCCAGCAGCTCTTGGGGGCGGGGCTACACCTTC
CASSSWGRGYTF
>TRBJ2-1|NA|TRBV11-2|once
TGTGCCAGCAGCCCCCCTCTCCGGGACCGAAACCTGTATGAGCAGTTCTTC
CASSPPLRDRNLYEQFF
>TRBJ2-7|NA|TRBV20-1|NA
TGCAGTGCTAGAGATGTCTATCCCTACGAGCAGTACTTC
CSARDVYPYEQYF
>TRBJ2-2|TRBD1|TRBV2|NA
TGTGCCAGCAGTGAATGGGACAGGACGACCGGGGAGCTGTTTTTT
CASSEWDRTTGELFF
>TRBJ1-5|NA|TRBV7-8|NA
TGTGCCAGCAGCTCTCTGGGGGGGAGTAGCAATCAGCCCCAGCATTTT
CASSSLGGSSNQPQHF
>TRBJ2-5|TRBD2|TRBV6-6|NA
TGTGCCAGCAGTTACTCAATAGCGGGGGGGTACCAAGAGACCCAGTACTTC
CASSYSIAGGYQETQYF
>TRBJ2-1|NA|TRBV7-6|many
TGTGCCAGCAGCCCTCTCGGGACCGTCGAGGGGCAGTTCTTC
CASSPLGTVEGQFF
>TRBJ2-3|NA|TRBV28|few
TGTGCCAGCAGACGCCGGCAGGACCGCACAGATACGCAGTATTTT
CASRRRQDRTDTQYF
>TRBJ2-7|NA|TRBV27|NA
TGTGCCAGCAGCCGGACAACTTTCTCCTACGAGCAGTACTTC
CASSRTTFSYEQYF
>TRBJ2-1|NA|TRBV20-1|NA
TGCAGTGCCCCTACTAGCCGGGCCCACAATGAGCAGTTCTTC
CSAPTSRAHNEQFF
>TRBJ2-7|TRBD1|TRBV5-5|NA
TGTGCCAGCAGCTTGGCCGGACAGGGGGCGTCCGAGCAGTACTTC
CASSLAGQGASEQYF
>TRBJ1-5|NA|TRBV2|few
TGTGCCAGCAGTCTCACTCAACAGGCCCCGGGGCAGCCCCAGCATTTT
CASSLTQQAPGQPQHF
>TRBJ2-5|TRBD1|TRBV7-9|NA
TGTGCCAGCAGCTTAGTAGGGGGCATGGAGACCCAGTACTTC
CASSLVGGMETQYF
>TRBJ1-2|NA|TRBV11-2|NA
TGTGCCAGCAGCTACGGGGGGCGCTATGGCTACACCTTC
CASSYGGRYGYTF
>TRBJ1-6|NA|TRBV20-1|NA
TGCAGTGCTAGTCTGGCGCACGCACAGGGCGGATCACCCCTCCACTTT
CSASLAHAQGGSPLHF
>TRBJ1-3|NA|TRBV7-8|few
TGTGCCAGCAGCTTACGGCAGGGAGATTTTGGAAACACCATATATTTT
CASSLRQGDFGNTIYF
>TRBJ1-2|NA|TRBV7-8|few
TGTGCCAGCAGCTTATACCCACAGGTCTATGGCTACACCTTC
CASSLYPQVYGYTF
>TRBJ1-2|TRBD1|TRBV28|many
TGTGCCAGCAGTAGACAGGGGAAGCACTATGGCTACACCTTC
CASSRQGKHYGYTF
>TRBJ1-2|NA|TRBV25-1|NA
TGTGCCAGCAGTGAAACGGGCAGGTTAGGCTACACCTTC
CASSETGRLGYTF
>TRBJ2-3|NA|TRBV7-2|many
TGTGCCAGCAGCTTAGCTCGGGACATCTGGGGGGATACGCAGTATTTT
CASSLARDIWGDTQYF
>TRBJ1-4|NA|TRBV6-6|NA
TGTGCCATCAGTTACTCCCGTCGATCGCAGGGAAGGGGTGAAAAACTGTTTTTT
CAISYSRRSQGRGEKLFF
>TRBJ2-1|NA|TRBV15|few
TGTGCCACCAGCAGAGACGCTGGGAGTGGGTACAATGAGCAGTTCTTC
CATSRDAGSGYNEQFF
>TRBJ2-5|TRBD2|TRBV7-2|many
TGTGCCAGCAGCTTAGCGTATCGGGTGTCTAGCGGGGGGGCCGGAGAGACCCAGTACTTC
CASSLAYRVSSGGAGETQYF
>TRBJ1-3|TRBD1|TRBV14|few
TGTGCCAGCAGCCAAGAGATGGCCATTGACAGGGGTCGTGGAAACACCATATATTTT
CASSQEMAIDRGRGNTIYF
>TRBJ2-7|TRBD2|TRBV5-4|NA
TGTGCCAGCAGCTTGGAAACATCGGGGGGCTACGAGCAGTACTTC
CASSLETSGGYEQYF
>TRBJ2-2|TRBD1|TRBV7-2|NA
TGTGCCAGCAGTCAAAGGACAGGGAGGAACACCGGGGAGCTGTTTTTT
CASSQRTGRNTGELFF
>TRBJ2-7|NA|TRBV7-2|few
TGTGCCAGCAGCATATCGGGGACTGGAGTGGCATACGAGCAGTACTTC
CASSISGTGVAYEQYF
>TRBJ1-1|TRBD1|TRBV7-2|many
TGTGCCAGCAGCCCGGGGACAGGGGCGTTGAACACTGAAGCTTTCTTT
CASSPGTGALNTEAFF
>TRBJ1-2|NA|TRBV6-1|NA
TGTGCCAGCAGTGAAGGATGGCGGCCCTCTGTTAACTATGGCTACACCTTC
CASSEGWRPSVNYGYTF
>TRBJ2-7|NA|TRBV6-1|few
TGTGCCAGCAGGGGGGCCATACCCTACGAGCAGTACTTC
CASRGAIPYEQYF
>TRBJ1-1|NA|TRBV5-6|NA
TGTGCCAGCAGCTTGGATCGCAGCTTGGGGACTGAAGCTTTCTTT
CASSLDRSLGTEAFF
>TRBJ1-6|TRBD1|TRBV7-3|many
TGTGCCAGCAGTACCGGGACAGGGAACTCACCCCTCCACTTT
CASSTGTGNSPLHF
>TRBJ2-7|TRBD2|TRBV7-6|few
TGTGCCAGCAGCTTAACCCGGGGGGACTCCTACGAGCAGTACTTC
CASSLTRGDSYEQYF
>TRBJ1-5|NA|TRBV6-5|few
TGTGCCAGCAGTCCCCGGGACATAGGGTCGGGTCAGCCCCAGCATTTT
CASSPRDIGSGQPQHF
>TRBJ1-3|NA|TRBV7-8|many
TGTGCCAGCAGCGGGTATACAGGGAATGGTGGAAACACCATATATTTT
CASSGYTGNGGNTIYF
>TRBJ1-4|NA|TRBV2|NA
TGTGCCAGCACGTATGGGGAGGCAACTAATGAAAAACTGTTTTTT
CASTYGEATNEKLFF
>TRBJ1-2|NA|TRBV12-3/TRBV12-4|many
TGTGCCAGCAGTTCCTCCGGGACCGTGGGCCATTATGGCTACACCTTC
CASSSSGTVGHYGYTF
>TRBJ2-2|NA|TRBV10-3|NA
TGTGCCATCAGTGAGCAGAACACCGGGGAGCTGTTTTTT
CAISEQNTGELFF